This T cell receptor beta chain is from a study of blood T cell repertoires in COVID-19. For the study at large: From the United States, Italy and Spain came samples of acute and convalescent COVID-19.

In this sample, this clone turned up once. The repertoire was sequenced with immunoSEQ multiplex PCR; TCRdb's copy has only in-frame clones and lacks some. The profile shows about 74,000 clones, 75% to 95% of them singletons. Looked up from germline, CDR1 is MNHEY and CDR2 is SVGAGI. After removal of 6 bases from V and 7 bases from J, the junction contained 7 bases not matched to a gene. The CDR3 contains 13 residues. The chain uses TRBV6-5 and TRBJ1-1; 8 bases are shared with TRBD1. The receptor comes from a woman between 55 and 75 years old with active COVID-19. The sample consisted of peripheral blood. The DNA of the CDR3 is TGTGCCAGCAGCCTACAGGGGGGGGATGAAGCTTTCTTT. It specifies CASSLQGGDEAFF.